At least ten counts were recorded for the clone carrying this T cell receptor (beta chain). These data originate in a study of T cells after yellow fever vaccination. TCRdb re-called the 5' RACE reads through MiXCR, storing one row per CDR3 protein. The table includes around 320,000 distinct CDR3 sequences, roughly 10% detected once. The receptor was isolated from a young man who received the YFV17D yellow fever vaccine. The specimen was CD4+ T cells sorted from PBMCs, collected 45 days after the yellow fever booster vaccination.

The CDR3 loop is CSAGEAGTDTQYF. As DNA, the CDR3 is TGCAGTGCTGGGGAGGCAGGCACAGATACGCAGTATTTT. V usage is TRBV20-1 and J usage is TRBJ2-3; perhaps TRBD2 as D (6 bases). This CDR3 is built from 13 residues. Germline V gene lookup returns CDR1 DFQATT and CDR2 SNEGSKA (reference sequence). Between the trimmed V and J ends, which lost 5 bases and 1 base, there was a span of 10 bases.